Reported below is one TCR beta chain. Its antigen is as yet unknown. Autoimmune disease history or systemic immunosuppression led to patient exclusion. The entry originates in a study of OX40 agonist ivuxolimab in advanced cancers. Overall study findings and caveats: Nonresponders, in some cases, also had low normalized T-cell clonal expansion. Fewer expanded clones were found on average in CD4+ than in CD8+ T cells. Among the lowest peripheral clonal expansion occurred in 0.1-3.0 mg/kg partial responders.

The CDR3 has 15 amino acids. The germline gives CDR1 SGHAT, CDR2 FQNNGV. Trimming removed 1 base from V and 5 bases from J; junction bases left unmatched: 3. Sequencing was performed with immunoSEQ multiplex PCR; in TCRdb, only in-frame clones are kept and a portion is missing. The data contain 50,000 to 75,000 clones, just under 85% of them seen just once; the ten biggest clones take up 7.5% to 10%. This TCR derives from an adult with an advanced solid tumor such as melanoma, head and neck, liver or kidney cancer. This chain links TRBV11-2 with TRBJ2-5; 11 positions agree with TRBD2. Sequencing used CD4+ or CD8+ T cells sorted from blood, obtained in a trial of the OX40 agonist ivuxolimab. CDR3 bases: TGTGCCAGCAGCTTAGGAACTAGCGGGAGTGAGACCCAGTACTTC. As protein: CASSLGTSGSETQYF.